This T cell receptor beta chain comes out of a study of blood T cell repertoires in COVID-19. Generated by immunoSEQ multiplex PCR, the TCRdb table keeps only in-frame clones and is missing some. The data contain about 180,000 clones, approximately 80% of them seen just once; the ten biggest clones take up approximately 15%. CDR3 size: 12 residues. Germline-derived CDR1 and CDR2 are MNHEY and SMNVEV (reference sequence). The V end lost 2 bases, the J end lost 1 base, and 3 bases lay between the germline ends. The receptor's source is a man aged 55 to 69 who had been exposed to COVID-19. The genes are TRBV27 and TRBJ2-7, with D uncertain. Material: PBMCs or T cells enriched from blood (not recorded which). CDR3 region: CASSLPSYEQYF. The CDR3 DNA sequence: TGTGCCAGCAGTTTACCGTCCTACGAGCAGTACTTC.